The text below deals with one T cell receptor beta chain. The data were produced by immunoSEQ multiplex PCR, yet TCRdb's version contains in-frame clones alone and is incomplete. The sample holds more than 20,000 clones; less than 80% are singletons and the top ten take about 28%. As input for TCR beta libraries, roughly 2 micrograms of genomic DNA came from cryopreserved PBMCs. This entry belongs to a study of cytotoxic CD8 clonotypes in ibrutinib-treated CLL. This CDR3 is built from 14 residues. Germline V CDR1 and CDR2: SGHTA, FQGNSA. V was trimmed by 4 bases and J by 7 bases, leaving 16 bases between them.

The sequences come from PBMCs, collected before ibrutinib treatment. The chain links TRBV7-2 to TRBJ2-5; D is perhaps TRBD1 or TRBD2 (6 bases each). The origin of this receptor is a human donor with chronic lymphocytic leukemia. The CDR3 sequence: CASSYRGGGMTQYF. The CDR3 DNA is TGTGCCAGCAGCTACCGAGGAGGGGGTATGACCCAGTACTTC.